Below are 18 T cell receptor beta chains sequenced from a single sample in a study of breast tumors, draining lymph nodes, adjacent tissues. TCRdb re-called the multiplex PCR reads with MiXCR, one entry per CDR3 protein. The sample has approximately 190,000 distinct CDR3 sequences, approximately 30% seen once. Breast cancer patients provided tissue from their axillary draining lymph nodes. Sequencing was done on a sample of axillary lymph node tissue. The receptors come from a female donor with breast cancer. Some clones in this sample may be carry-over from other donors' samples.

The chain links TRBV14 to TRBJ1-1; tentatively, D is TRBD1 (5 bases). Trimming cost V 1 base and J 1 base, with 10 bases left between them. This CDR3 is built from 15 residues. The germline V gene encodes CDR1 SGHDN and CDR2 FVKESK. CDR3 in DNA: TGTGCCAGCAGCCAAGCTCAGGGAGGGAACACTGAAGCTTTCTTT. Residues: CASSQAQGGNTEAFF.

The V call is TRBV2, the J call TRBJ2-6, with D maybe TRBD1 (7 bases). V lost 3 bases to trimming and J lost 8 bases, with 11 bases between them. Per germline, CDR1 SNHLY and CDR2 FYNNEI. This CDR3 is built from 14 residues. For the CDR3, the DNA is TGTGCCAGCAGTGAGTGGAGGGGGCCCAACGTCCTGACTTTC. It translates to CASSEWRGPNVLTF.

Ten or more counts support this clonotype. CDR3 sequence: CASSYGGSSYEQYF. For the CDR3, the DNA is TGTGCCAGCAGTTATGGCGGGAGCTCCTACGAGCAGTACTTC. The gene calls are TRBV12-3 or TRBV12-4 and TRBJ2-7; TRBD2 agrees at 7 bases. The J segment lost 0 bases and the V segment lost 4 bases, leaving 3 bases of the junction unmatched. The CDR3 is made up of 14 amino acids.

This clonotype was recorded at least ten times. The CDR3 reads CASSDFLDTQYF. CDR3 coding DNA: TGTGCCAGCAGCGACTTTCTAGATACGCAGTATTTT. The chain couples TRBV5-6 to TRBJ2-3; D not certain. Trimming left V 4 bases short and J 5 bases short, with 8 bases between. The CDR3 is made up of 12 amino acids. Germline V gives CDR1 SGHDT, CDR2 YYEEEE.

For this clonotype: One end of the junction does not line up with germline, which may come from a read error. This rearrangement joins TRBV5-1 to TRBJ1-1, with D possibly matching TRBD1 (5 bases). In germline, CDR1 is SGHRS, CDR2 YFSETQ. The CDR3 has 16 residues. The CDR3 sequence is CASSLASTGLNTKAFF. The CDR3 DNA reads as TGCGCCAGCAGCTTGGCCTCAACGGGACTGAACACTAAAGCTTTCTTT.

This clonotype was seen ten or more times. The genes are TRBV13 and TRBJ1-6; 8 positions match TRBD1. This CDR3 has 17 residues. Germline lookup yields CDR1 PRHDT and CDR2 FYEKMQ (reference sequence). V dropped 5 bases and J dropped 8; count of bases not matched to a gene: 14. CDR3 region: CASSRNPRTGIDSPLHF. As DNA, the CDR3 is TGTGCCAGCAGCCGCAACCCGAGGACAGGGATAGATTCACCCCTCCACTTT.

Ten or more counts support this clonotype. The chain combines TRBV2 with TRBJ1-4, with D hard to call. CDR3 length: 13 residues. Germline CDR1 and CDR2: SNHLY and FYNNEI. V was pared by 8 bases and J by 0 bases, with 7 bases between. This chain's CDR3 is CASCWATNEKLFF. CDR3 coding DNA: TGTGCCAGCTGTTGGGCAACTAATGAAAAACTGTTTTTT.

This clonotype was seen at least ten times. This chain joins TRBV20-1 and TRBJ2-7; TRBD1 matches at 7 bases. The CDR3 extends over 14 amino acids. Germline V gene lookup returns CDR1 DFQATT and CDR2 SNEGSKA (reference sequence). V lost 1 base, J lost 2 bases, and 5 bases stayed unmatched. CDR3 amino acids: CSARAGQPPYEQYF. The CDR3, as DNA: TGCAGTGCTAGAGCGGGACAGCCCCCCTACGAGCAGTACTTC.

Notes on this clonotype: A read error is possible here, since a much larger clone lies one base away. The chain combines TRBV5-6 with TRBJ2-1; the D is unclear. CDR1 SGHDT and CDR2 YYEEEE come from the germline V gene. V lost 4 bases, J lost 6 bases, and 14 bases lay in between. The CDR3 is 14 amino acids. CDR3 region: CASSRWGSFNEQFF. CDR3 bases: TGTGCCAGCAGCCGATGGGGTTCATTCAATGAGCAGTTCTTC.

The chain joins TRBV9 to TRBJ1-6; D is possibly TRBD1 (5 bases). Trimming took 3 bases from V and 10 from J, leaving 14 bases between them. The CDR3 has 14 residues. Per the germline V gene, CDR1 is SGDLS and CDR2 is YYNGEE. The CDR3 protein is CASSALQANSPLHF. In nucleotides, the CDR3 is TGTGCCAGCAGCGCATTACAGGCTAACTCACCCCTCCACTTT.

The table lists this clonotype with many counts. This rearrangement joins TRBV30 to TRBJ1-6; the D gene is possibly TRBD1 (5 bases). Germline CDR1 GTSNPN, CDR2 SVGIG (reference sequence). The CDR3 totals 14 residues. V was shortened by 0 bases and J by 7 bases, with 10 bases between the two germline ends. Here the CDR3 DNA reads TGTGCCTGGAGTGTATCAGGGAGGAATTCACCCCTCCACTTT. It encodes CAWSVSGRNSPLHF.

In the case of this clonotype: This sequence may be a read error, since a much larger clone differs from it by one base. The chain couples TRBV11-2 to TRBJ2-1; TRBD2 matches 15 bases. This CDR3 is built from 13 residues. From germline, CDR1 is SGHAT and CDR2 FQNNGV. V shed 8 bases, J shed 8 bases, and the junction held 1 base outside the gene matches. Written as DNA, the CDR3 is TGTGCCAGCGGGACTAGCGGGAGGCATGAGCAGTTCTTC. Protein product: CASGTSGRHEQFF.

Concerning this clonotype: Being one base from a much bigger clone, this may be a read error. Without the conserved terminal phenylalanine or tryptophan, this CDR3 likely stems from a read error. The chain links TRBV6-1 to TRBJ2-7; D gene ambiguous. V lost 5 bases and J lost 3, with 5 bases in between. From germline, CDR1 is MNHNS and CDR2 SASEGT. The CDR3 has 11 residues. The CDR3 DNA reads TGTGCCAGCAGTAAACACTACGAGCAGTACCTC. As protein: CASSKHYEQYL.

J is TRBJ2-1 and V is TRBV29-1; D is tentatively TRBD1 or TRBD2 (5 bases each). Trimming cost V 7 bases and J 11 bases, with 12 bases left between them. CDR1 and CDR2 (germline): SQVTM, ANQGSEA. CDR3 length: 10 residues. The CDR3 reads CSGGVDKQFF. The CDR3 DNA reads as TGCAGCGGAGGGGTTGATAAGCAGTTCTTC.

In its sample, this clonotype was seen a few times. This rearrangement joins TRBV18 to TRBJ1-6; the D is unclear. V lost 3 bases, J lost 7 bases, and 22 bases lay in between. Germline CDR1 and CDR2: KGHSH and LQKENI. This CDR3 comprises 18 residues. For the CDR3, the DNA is TGTGCCAGCTCACCCCGAGCGAGCACGGGGAGAGGGAATTCACCCCTCCACTTT. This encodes CASSPRASTGRGNSPLHF.

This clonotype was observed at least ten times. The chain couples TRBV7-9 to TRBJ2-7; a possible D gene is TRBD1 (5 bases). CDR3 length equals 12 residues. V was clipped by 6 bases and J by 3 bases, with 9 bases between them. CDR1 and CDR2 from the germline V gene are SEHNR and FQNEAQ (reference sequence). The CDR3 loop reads CASSPGIYEQYF. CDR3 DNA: TGTGCCAGCAGTCCAGGGATCTACGAGCAGTACTTC.

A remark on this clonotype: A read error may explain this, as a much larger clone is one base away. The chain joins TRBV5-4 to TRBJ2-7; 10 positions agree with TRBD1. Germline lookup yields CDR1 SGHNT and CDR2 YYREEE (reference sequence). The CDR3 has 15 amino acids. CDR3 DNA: TGTGCCTGCAGCGCGCCGGGACAGGGGATGTCCGAGCAGTACTTC. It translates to CACSAPGQGMSEQYF.

This CDR3 reads CAWSGSQTGGYTF. CDR3 coding DNA: TGTGCCTGGAGTGGAAGCCAGACGGGGGGCTACACCTTC. The chain has TRBV30 and TRBJ1-2; no firm D call. CDR1 and CDR2 from the germline V gene are GTSNPN and SVGIG (reference sequence). V gave up 1 base and J gave up 8 bases, with 14 bases separating them. This CDR3 has 13 amino acids.